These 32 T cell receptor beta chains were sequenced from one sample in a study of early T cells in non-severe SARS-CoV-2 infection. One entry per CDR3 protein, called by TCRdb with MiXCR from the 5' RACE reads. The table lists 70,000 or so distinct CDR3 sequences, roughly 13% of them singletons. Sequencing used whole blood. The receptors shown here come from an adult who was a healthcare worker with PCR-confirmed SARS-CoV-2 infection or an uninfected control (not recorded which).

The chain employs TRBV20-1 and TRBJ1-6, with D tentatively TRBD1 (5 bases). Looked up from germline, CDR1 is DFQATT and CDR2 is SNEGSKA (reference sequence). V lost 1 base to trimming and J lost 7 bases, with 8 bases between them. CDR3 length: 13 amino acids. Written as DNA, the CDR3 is TGCAGTGCTAGAGGACAGCCCAATTCACCCCTCCACTTT. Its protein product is CSARGQPNSPLHF.

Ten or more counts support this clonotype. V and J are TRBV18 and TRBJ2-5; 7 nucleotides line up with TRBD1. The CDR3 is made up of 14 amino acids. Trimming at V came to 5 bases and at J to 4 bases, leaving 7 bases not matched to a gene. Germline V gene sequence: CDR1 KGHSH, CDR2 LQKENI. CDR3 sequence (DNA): TGTGCCAGCTCAACGTCGACAGGGTCAGAGACCCAGTACTTC. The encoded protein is CASSTSTGSETQYF.

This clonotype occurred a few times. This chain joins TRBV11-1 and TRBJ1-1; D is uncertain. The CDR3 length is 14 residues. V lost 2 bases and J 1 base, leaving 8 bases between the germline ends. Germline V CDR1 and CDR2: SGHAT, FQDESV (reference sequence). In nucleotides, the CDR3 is TGTGCCAGCAGCTTAAGGACTGGGAACACTGAAGCTTTCTTT. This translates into CASSLRTGNTEAFF.

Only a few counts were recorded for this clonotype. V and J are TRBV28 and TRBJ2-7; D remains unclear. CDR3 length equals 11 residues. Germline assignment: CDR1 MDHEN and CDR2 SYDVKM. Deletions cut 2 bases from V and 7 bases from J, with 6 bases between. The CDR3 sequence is CASSLISEQYF. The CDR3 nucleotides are TGTGCCAGCAGTTTAATTTCTGAGCAGTACTTC.

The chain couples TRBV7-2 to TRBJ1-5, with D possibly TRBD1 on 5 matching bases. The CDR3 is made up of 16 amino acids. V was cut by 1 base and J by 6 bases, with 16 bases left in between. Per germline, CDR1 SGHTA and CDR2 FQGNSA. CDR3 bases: TGTGCCAGCAGCTTAGAGTTCCAGGGTGGGCTTCAGCCCCAGCATTTT. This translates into CASSLEFQGGLQPQHF. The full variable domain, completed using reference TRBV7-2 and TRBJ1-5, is GAGVSQSPSNKVTEKGKDVELRCDPISGHTALYWYRQSLGQGLEFLIYFQGNSAPDKSGLPSDRFSAERTGGSVSTLTIQRTQQEDSAVYLCASSLEFQGGLQPQHFGDGTRLSIL.

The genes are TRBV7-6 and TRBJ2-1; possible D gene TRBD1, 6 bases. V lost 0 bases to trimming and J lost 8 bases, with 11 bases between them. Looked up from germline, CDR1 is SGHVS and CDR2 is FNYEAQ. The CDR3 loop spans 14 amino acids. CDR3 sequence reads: CASSLAGGHDEQFF. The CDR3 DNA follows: TGTGCCAGCAGCTTAGCTGGGGGCCATGATGAGCAGTTCTTC.

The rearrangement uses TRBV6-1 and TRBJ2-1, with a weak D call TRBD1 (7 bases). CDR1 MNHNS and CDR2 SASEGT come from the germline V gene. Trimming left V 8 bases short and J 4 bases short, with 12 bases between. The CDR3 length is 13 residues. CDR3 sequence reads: CASAGQIYNEQFF. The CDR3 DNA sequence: TGTGCCAGCGCGGGACAGATATACAATGAGCAGTTCTTC.

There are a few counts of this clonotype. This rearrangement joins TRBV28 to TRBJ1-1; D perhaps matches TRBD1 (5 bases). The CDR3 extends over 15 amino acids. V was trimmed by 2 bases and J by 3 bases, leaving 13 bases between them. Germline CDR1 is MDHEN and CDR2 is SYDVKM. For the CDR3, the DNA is TGTGCCAGCAGTTTACCCGCAGGGACGGACACTGAAGCTTTCTTT. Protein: CASSLPAGTDTEAFF.

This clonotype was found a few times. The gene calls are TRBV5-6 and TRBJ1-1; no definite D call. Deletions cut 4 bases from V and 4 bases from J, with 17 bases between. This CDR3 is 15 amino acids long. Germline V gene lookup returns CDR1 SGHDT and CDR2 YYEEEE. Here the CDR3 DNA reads TGTGCCAGCAGCCCCGGTCCTCCTAGAGGCACTGAAGCTTTCTTT. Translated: CASSPGPPRGTEAFF.

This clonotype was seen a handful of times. The CDR3 sequence: CASSPGRSTGELFF. CDR3 bases: TGCGCCAGCAGCCCAGGGCGGTCCACCGGGGAGCTGTTTTTT. The chain is built from TRBV5-1 and TRBJ2-2; D is perhaps TRBD1 (5 bases). Germline CDR1 reads SGHRS; CDR2 reads YFSETQ. Trimming left V 4 bases short and J 4 bases short, with 11 bases between. CDR3 length: 14 residues.

CDR3 residues: CSVRGEDGYTF. The CDR3, as DNA: TGCAGCGTTCGCGGGGAGGATGGCTACACCTTC. V is TRBV29-1 and J is TRBJ1-2; D call uncertain. Trimming cost V 5 bases and J 6 bases, with 10 bases left between them. The CDR3 covers 11 residues. CDR1 and CDR2 (germline): SQVTM, ANQGSEA. The full variable domain, completed using reference TRBV29-1 and TRBJ1-2, is SAVISQKPSRDICQRGTSLTIQCQVDSQVTMMFWYRQQPGQSLTLIATANQGSEATYESGFVIDKFPISRPNLTFSTLTVSNMSPEDSSIYLCSVRGEDGYTFGSGTRLTVV.

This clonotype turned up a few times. CDR3 protein: CASSPLGHSYEQYF. The CDR3 DNA reads as TGCGCCAGCAGCCCTCTGGGGCACTCCTACGAGCAGTACTTC. The chain joins TRBV5-1 to TRBJ2-7, with D possibly being TRBD1 (5 bases). The V end was cut by 4 bases, the J end by 0 bases, with 11 bases between. This CDR3 spans 14 amino acids. In germline, CDR1 is SGHRS, CDR2 YFSETQ.

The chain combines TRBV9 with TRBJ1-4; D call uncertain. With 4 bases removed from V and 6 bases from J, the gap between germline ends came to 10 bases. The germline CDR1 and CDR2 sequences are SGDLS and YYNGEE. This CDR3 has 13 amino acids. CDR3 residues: CASSPEAYEKLFF. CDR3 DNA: TGTGCCAGCAGCCCAGAGGCTTATGAAAAACTGTTTTTT.

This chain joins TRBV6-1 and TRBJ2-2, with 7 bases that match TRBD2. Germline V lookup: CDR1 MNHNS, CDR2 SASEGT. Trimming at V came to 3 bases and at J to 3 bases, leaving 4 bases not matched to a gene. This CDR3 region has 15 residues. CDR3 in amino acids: CASSDWGGYTGELFF. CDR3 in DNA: TGTGCCAGCAGTGACTGGGGAGGGTACACCGGGGAGCTGTTTTTT.

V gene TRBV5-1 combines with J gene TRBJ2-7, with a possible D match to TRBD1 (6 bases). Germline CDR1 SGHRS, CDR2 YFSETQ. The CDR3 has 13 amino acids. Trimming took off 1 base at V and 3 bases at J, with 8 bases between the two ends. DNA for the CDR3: TGCGCCAGCAGCTTGCAGGACAGCTACGAGCAGTACTTC. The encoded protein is CASSLQDSYEQYF. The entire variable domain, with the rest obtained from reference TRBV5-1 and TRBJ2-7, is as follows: KAGVTQTPRYLIKTRGQQVTLSCSPISGHRSVSWYQQTPGQGLQFLFEYFSETQRNKGNFPGRFSGRQFSNSRSEMNVSTLELGDSALYLCASSLQDSYEQYFGPGTRLTVT.

The CDR3 reads CASSLALGRNSPLHF. The CDR3 nucleotides read TGTGCCAGCAGCTTAGCCTTGGGGAGGAATTCACCCCTCCACTTT. The rearrangement links TRBV7-8 to TRBJ1-6; unclear D gene. V lost 0 bases and J 7 bases, leaving 10 bases between the germline ends. CDR3 length: 15 residues. The germline V gene has CDR1 SGHVS and CDR2 FQNEAQ.

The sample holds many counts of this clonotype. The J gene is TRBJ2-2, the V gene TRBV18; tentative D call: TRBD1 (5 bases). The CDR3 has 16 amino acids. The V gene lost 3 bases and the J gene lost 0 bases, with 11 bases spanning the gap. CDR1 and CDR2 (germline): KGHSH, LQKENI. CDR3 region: CASSPMGRANTGELFF. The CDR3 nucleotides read TGTGCCAGCTCACCGATGGGCAGGGCGAACACCGGGGAGCTGTTTTTT. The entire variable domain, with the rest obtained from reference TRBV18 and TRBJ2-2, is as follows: NAGVMQNPRHLVRRRGQEARLRCSPMKGHSHVYWYRQLPEEGLKFMVYLQKENIIDESGMPKERFSAEFPKEGPSILRIQQVVRGDSAAYFCASSPMGRANTGELFFGEGSRLTVL.

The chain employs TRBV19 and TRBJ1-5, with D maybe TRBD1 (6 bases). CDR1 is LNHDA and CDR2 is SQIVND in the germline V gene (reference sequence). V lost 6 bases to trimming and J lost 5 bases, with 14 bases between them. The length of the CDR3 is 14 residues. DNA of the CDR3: TGTGCCAGTAGCCCACAGGGTAGGGATCAGCCCCAGCATTTT. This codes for CASSPQGRDQPQHF.

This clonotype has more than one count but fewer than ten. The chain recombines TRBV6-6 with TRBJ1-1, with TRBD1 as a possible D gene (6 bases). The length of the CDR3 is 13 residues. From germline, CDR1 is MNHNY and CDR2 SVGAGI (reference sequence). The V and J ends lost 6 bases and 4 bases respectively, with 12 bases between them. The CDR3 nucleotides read TGTGCCAGCAGAACAGGGACGATCACTGAAGCTTTCTTT. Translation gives CASRTGTITEAFF.

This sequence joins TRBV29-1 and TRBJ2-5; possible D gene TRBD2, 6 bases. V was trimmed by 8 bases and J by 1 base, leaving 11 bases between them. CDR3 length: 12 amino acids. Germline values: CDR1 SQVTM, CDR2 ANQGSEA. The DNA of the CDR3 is TGCAGCCTTTCCGGGAGCCAAGAGACCCAGTACTTC. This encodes CSLSGSQETQYF.

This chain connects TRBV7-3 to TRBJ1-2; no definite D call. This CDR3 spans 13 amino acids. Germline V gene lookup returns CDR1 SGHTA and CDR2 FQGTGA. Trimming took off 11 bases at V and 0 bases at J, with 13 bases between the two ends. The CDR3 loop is CARPGEPNYGYTF. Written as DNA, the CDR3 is TGTGCCCGACCAGGCGAACCTAACTATGGCTACACCTTC. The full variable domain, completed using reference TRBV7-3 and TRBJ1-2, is GAGVSQTPSNKVTEKGKYVELRCDPISGHTALYWYRQSLGQGPEFLIYFQGTGAADDSGLPNDRFFAVRPEGSVSTLKIQRTERGDSAVYLCARPGEPNYGYTFGSGTRLTVV.

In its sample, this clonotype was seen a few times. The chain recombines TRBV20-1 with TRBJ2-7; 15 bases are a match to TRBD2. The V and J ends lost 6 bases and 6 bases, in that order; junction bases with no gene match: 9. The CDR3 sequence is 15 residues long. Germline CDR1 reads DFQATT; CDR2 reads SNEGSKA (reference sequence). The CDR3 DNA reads TGCAGTGCATCCGGACTAGCGGGGGGGCCGGCCGAGCAGTACTTC. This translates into CSASGLAGGPAEQYF.

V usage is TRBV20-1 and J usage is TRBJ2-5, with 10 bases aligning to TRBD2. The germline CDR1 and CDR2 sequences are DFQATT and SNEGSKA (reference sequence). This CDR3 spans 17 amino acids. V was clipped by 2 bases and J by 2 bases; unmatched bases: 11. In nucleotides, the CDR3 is TGCAGTGCTAGAACCTTCGGGCTAGCGGGGGTACAAGAGACCCAGTACTTC. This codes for CSARTFGLAGVQETQYF.

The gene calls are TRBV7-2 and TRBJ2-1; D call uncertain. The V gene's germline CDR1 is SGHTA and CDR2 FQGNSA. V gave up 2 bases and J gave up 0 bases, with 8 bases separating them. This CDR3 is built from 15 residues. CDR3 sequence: CASSLRESSYNEQFF. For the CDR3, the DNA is TGTGCCAGCAGCTTAAGGGAAAGCTCCTACAATGAGCAGTTCTTC.

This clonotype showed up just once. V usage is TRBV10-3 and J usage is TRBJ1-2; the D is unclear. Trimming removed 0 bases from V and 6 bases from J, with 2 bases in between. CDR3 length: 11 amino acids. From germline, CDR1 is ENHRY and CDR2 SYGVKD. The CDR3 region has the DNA TGTGCCATCAGTGAGTCCCATGGCTACACCTTC. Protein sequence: CAISESHGYTF.

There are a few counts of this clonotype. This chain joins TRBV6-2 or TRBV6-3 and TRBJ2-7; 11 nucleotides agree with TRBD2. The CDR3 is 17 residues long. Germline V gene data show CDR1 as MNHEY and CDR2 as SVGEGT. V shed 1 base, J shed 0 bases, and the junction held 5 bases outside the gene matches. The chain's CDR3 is CASSYYPGLAVSYEQYF. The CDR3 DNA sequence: TGTGCCAGCAGTTACTACCCGGGACTAGCGGTCTCCTACGAGCAGTACTTC.

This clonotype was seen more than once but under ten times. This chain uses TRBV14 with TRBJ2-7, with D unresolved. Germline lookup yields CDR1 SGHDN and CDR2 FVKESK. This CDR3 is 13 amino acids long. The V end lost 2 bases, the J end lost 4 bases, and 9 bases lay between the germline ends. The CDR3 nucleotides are TGTGCCAGCAGCCAAACCACCTGGTACGAGCAGTACTTC. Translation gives CASSQTTWYEQYF.

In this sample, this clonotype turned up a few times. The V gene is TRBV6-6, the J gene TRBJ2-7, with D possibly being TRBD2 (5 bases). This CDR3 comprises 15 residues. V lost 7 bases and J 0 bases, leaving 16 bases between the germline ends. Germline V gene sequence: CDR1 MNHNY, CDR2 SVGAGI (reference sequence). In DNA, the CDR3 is TGTGCCAGCAACCCCACCCGAGGGAGCTCCTACGAGCAGTACTTC. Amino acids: CASNPTRGSSYEQYF.

The CDR3 DNA is TGTGCCAGCAGCTTTTCTAGGGGAGAGACCCAGTACTTC. It specifies CASSFSRGETQYF. V usage is TRBV7-3 and J usage is TRBJ2-5; TRBD1 might be the D (5 bases). The CDR3 is 13 residues long. The V gene lost 3 bases and the J gene lost 4 bases, with 9 bases spanning the gap. Germline-derived CDR1 and CDR2 are SGHTA and FQGTGA.

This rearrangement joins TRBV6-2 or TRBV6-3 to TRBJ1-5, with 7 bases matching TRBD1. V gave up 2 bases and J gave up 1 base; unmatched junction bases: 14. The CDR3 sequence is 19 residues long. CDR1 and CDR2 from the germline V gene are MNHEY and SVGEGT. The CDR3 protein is CASSYPPGQRLVSNQPQHF. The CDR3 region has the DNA TGTGCCAGCAGTTACCCACCGGGACAGAGGCTAGTGAGCAATCAGCCCCAGCATTTT.

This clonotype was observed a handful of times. The CDR3: CASSVESEQFF. CDR3 DNA: TGTGCCAGCAGTGTAGAGAGTGAGCAGTTCTTC. This chain uses TRBV2 with TRBJ2-1, with D uncertain. The germline V gene has CDR1 SNHLY and CDR2 FYNNEI. V lost 4 bases and J 9 bases, leaving 7 bases between the germline ends. CDR3 length equals 11 residues.

The CDR3, as DNA: TGTGCCAGCAGCGCAACAGGCGGGGGAGCTTTCTTT. The encoded protein is CASSATGGGAFF. The V gene is TRBV7-2, the J gene TRBJ1-1, with a possible D match to TRBD1 (5 bases). The germline gives CDR1 SGHTA, CDR2 FQGNSA. Between the trimmed V and J ends, which lost 5 bases and 10 bases, there was a span of 14 bases. The CDR3 runs 12 residues. Variable domain in full (rest from reference TRBV7-2 and TRBJ1-1): GAGVSQSPSNKVTEKGKDVELRCDPISGHTALYWYRQSLGQGLEFLIYFQGNSAPDKSGLPSDRFSAERTGGSVSTLTIQRTQQEDSAVYLCASSATGGGAFFGQGTRLTVV.